This record covers a single T cell receptor beta chain. Its antigen is not yet known. The input lacks base qualities; no much larger clone sits a single base away. CDR1 and CDR2, looked up from the germline V gene, are SGHAT and FQNNGV. The cysteine opens and the phenylalanine closes a CDR3 of 15 amino acids. Only the CDR3 DNA stays, 45 bases, in frame from base 1. V and J are truncated by 1 base and 8 bases respectively, leaving an intervening sequence of 15 bases. The donors were healthy, HIV-negative adults with no recently reported acute infections or vaccinations. Every donor was a Caucasian adult living in Nashville, Tennessee, USA. Magnetic negative selection was used to enrich CD4+ T cells, after which naive cells were positively selected on CD45RA and the negative fraction became the memory subset. Blood was obtained by leukapheresis, after which PBMCs were separated by Ficoll-Histopaque density gradient centrifugation and cryopreserved in liquid nitrogen vapor phase. Purity and quantity of every magnetically sorted T cell population were checked by analytical flow cytometry. Genomic DNA was isolated from each sorted fraction and quantified by UV absorbance on a Nanodrop 2000c.

TCR CDR3 regions were amplified from genomic DNA by multiplex PCR using the deep immunoSEQ assay. For each cell subset, the extracted genomic DNA was distributed evenly across all wells of several immunoSEQ 96-well plates, and each plate served as one replicate. For sorted subsets, each replicate PCR was loaded with around 200 ng genomic DNA, equivalent to some 27,000 T cell genomes. Purified libraries were measured with a Qubit 3.0 fluorometer, size-checked on a Bioanalyzer 2100, and measured again with the KAPA Library Quantification kit. Every immunoSEQ 96-well plate was sequenced on a dedicated single-read 150-cycle Illumina NextSeq 550 flow cell. The authors' pipeline ran thus. Because the immunoSEQ output included only junctional sequences and no quality scores, the filtering could not be the same as the filtering used for full-length reads. Sequences were annotated with PyIR, a Python wrapper for IgBLAST v1.9, and V/J genes and CDR3 were assigned using IMGT germline references. Reads were filtered out if the reads had weak V/J assignments (E-value above 1e-6), no CDR3, stop codons, out-of-frame junctions, or ambiguous translated residues. V3J clonotypes were defined as sequences sharing an identical inferred V gene, J gene, and CDR3 amino acid sequence. To compute the percentage overlap between repertoires, the number of shared unique clonotypes was divided by the size of the smaller repertoire. Richness of each repertoire was evaluated using RTK rarefaction, the Chao1 estimator, and Recon v2.1 estimates of unobserved clonotypes. Generation probabilities for all TCRbeta clonotypes obtained by the gDNA method from a handful of donors were computed using OLGA. This immuneACCESS table, as held by TCRdb, lists in-frame sequences with V and J called but not all clones. Of the missing ones, under half trace to an unresolved V gene in checked studies; the others have no known cause. Clone size and the V and J calls come from that table; the DNA yielded D and trimming. This sample comprises millions of clones, over 85% of them detected only once. The ten largest clones take up roughly 0.15% of the sample.

This sample is part of a study of shared clonotypes between healthy human individuals (dated by TCRdb to 2020 to 2022). With regard to the full study: The cohort comprised a couple of women and a few men aged 18 to 49 years. For each donor, CD4 naive and CD4 memory were each given three plates, CD8 naive was given two plates, and CD8 memory was given one plate. To estimate repertoire size and how much clonotype sharing occurs between individuals, the study deeply sequenced the blood TCR repertoires of several healthy adults. Libraries were prepared and TCR repertoires were sequenced by different laboratories using diverse techniques, in order to increase sequencing depth and limit assay-specific biases. Between about 0.8 and 9 billion PBMCs per donor were obtained by leukapheresis. Beyond this particular receptor, the publication reports: The genetic and exposure-history diversity represented was limited by the small number of donors. Compared with non-shared clonotypes, clonotypes shared by all four sorted-subset donors had higher generation probabilities. Approximately 4.8% of naive CD4, 3.5% of naive CD8, about 2.1% of memory CD4, and less than 0.45% of memory CD8 clonotypes were shared across a handful of donors. Sampling was restricted to blood, and TCR repertoires in tissues likely differ from the TCR repertoires found in blood. Even with the large sequencing depth, rarefaction of the sorted-subset datasets indicated that sequencing was incomplete. Naive subsets generally had larger estimated clonotype richness than memory subsets. Pairwise subsampling led to the expectation that sequencing depth would affect the degree of clonotype sharing among donors.

The material sequenced was naive CD4+ T cells sorted from blood. The cell subset or site label for this specimen denotes: CD45RA+ positively selected. The V and J genes are TRBV11-2 and TRBJ2-4; the D segment could be TRBD2, given 6 matching bases. The TCR originated in a man younger than 35 in good health. This receptor has the CDR3 CASSLGGDRRDIQYF. Read as DNA, the sequence is TGTGCCAGCAGCTTAGGAGGTGATCGGAGGGACATTCAGTACTTC.